These 6 T cell receptor beta chains came from one sample sequenced in a study of OX40 agonist ivuxolimab in advanced cancers. TCRdb keeps only in-frame clones here, not all; method: immunoSEQ multiplex PCR. Among 15,000 to 20,000 clones listed, around 67% were seen once. The sample here was CD4+ or CD8+ T cells sorted from blood, taken in a trial of the OX40 agonist ivuxolimab. These receptors all stem from an adult with an advanced solid tumor such as melanoma, head and neck, liver or kidney cancer.

In nucleotides, the CDR3 is TGTGCCAGCAGTCCCCTGGGGGGGAGCTCCTACAATGAGCAGTTCTTC. Amino acid sequence: CASSPLGGSSYNEQFF. The chain combines TRBV28 with TRBJ2-1, with 7 bases identical to TRBD2. V shed 5 bases and J 0 bases; nucleotides not matched to a gene: 7. There are 16 residues in the CDR3. In germline, CDR1 is MDHEN, CDR2 SYDVKM.

This rearrangement joins TRBV5-3 to TRBJ2-4; 8 bases match TRBD2. TRBV5-3 is an ORF, and what it does is uncertain. V lost 2 bases and J lost 7; bases outside the gene matches: 11. This CDR3 comprises 16 residues. CDR3 sequence reads: CARSLGWGTSSNIQYF. In DNA, the CDR3 is TGTGCCAGAAGCTTAGGCTGGGGGACTAGTAGTAACATTCAGTACTTC.

The chain couples TRBV2 to TRBJ2-1; the D call may be TRBD1 or TRBD2 (5 bases each). This CDR3 region has 13 residues. CDR1 SNHLY and CDR2 FYNNEI come from the germline V gene. Trimming shortened V by 2 bases and J by 6 bases, and 8 bases separated the two germline ends. The CDR3 nucleotides are TGTGCCAGCAGTGAATTGGGACGCAATGAGCAGTTCTTC. This translates into CASSELGRNEQFF.

V is TRBV28 and J is TRBJ1-5; TRBD1 matches at 7 bases. Germline V lookup: CDR1 MDHEN, CDR2 SYDVKM. This CDR3 is 14 amino acids long. V lost 7 bases, J lost 5 bases, and 8 bases stayed unmatched. The CDR3 region is CASTYGQAYQPQHF. The CDR3 DNA is TGTGCCAGCACCTATGGACAGGCGTATCAGCCCCAGCATTTT.

The gene calls are TRBV4-1 and TRBJ2-7, with D possibly matching TRBD1 (5 bases). With 0 bases removed from V and 4 bases from J, the gap between germline ends came to 10 bases. CDR1 MGHRA and CDR2 YSYEKL come from the germline V gene. The CDR3 extends over 14 amino acids. CDR3 sequence: CASSQEAGLYEQYF. The CDR3 DNA reads as TGCGCCAGCAGCCAAGAGGCAGGGCTGTACGAGCAGTACTTC.

To note about this clone: Other DNA sequences within the sample encode an identical CDR3. The V call is TRBV7-9, the J call TRBJ2-3; D is unresolved. Germline CDR1 SEHNR, CDR2 FQNEAQ (reference sequence). The CDR3 loop spans 14 amino acids. The V end was cut by 5 bases, the J end by 0 bases, with 9 bases between. The CDR3 region is CASSPDSSTDTQYF. CDR3 DNA sequence: TGTGCCAGCAGCCCAGATAGCAGCACAGATACGCAGTATTTT.